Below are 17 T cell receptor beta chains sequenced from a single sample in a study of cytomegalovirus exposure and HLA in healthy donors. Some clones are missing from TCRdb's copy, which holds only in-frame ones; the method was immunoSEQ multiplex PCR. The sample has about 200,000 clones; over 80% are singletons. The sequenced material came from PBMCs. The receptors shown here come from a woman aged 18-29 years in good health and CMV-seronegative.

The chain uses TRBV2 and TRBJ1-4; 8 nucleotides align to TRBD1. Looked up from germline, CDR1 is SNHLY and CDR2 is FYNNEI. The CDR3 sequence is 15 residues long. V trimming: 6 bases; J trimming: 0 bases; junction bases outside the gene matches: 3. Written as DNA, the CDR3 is TGTGCCAGCAGACTACAGGGGGCAACTAATGAAAAACTGTTTTTT. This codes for CASRLQGATNEKLFF.

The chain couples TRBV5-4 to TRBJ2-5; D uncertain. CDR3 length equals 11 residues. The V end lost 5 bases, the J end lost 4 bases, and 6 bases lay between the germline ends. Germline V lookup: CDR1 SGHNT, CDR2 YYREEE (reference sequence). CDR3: CASREGETQYF. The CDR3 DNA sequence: TGTGCCAGCAGAGAAGGAGAGACCCAGTACTTC.

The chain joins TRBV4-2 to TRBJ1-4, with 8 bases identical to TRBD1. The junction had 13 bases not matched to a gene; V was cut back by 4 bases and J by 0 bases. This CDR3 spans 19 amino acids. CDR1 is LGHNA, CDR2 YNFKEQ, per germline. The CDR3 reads CASSRNSQGVVATNEKLFF. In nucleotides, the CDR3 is TGTGCCAGCAGCCGGAACTCACAGGGGGTGGTTGCAACTAATGAAAAACTGTTTTTT.

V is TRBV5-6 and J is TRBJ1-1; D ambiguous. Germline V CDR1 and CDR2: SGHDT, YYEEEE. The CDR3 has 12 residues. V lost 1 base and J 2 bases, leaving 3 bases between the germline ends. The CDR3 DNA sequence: TGTGCCAGCAGCTTGAGCAACACTGAAGCTTTCTTT. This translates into CASSLSNTEAFF. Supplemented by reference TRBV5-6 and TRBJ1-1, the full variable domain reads DAGVTQSPTHLIKTRGQQVTLRCSPKSGHDTVSWYQQALGQGPQFIFQYYEEEERQRGNFPDRFSGHQFPNYSSELNVNALLLGDSALYLCASSLSNTEAFFGQGTRLTVV.

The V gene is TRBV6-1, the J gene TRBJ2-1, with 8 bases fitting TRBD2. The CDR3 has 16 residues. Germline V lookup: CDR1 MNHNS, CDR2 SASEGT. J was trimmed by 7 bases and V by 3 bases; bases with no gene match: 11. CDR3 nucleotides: TGTGCCAGCAGTGACGTTGCGGGAGGAGGTTGGAATGAGCAGTTCTTC. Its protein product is CASSDVAGGGWNEQFF.

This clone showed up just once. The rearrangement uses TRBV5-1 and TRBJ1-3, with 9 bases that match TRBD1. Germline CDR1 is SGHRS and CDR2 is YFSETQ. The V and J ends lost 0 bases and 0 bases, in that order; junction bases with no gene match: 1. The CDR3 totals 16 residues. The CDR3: CASSLGDRASGNTIYF. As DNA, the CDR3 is TGCGCCAGCAGCTTGGGGGACAGGGCCTCTGGAAACACCATATATTTT.

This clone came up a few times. CDR3 sequence: CASSHRQGNTGELFF. Here the CDR3 DNA reads TGTGCCAGCAGCCACCGACAGGGAAATACCGGGGAGCTGTTTTTT. The V call is TRBV7-2, the J call TRBJ2-2, with 7 positions matching TRBD1. In germline, CDR1 is SGHTA, CDR2 FQGNSA. With 5 bases clipped from V and 5 bases from J, the junction kept 8 bases outside the gene matches. The CDR3 spans 15 residues.

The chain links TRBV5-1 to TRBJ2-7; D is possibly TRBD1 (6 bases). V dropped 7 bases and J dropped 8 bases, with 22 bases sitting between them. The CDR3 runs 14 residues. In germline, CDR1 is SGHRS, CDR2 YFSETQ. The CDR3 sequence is CASSPDSPLGKQYF. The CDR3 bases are TGCGCCAGCTCACCGGACAGTCCACTAGGAAAGCAGTACTTC.

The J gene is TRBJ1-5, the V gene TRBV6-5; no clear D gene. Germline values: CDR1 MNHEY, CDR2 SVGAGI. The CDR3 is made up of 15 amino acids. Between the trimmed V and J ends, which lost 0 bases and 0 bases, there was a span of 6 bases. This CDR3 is CASSYSPYSNQPQHF. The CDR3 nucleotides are TGTGCCAGCAGTTACTCTCCTTATAGCAATCAGCCCCAGCATTTT.

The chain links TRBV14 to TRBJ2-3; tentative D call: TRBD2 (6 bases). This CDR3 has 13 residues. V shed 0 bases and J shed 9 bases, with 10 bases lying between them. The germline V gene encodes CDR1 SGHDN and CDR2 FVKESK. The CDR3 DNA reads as TGTGCCAGCAGCCAAGATTGGGGGGAAACGCAGTATTTT. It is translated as CASSQDWGETQYF.

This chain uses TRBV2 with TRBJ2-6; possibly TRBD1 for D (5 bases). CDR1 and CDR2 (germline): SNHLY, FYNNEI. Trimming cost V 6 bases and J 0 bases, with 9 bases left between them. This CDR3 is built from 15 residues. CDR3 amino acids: CASRITGSGANVLTF. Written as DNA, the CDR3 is TGTGCCAGCAGGATAACAGGCTCTGGGGCCAACGTCCTGACTTTC.

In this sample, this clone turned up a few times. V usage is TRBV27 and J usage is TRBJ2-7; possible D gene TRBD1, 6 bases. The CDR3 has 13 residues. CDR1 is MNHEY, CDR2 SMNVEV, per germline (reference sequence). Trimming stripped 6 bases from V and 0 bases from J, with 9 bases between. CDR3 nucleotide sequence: TGTGCCAGCAGGAGACAGGTCTCCTACGAGCAGTACTTC. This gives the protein CASRRQVSYEQYF.

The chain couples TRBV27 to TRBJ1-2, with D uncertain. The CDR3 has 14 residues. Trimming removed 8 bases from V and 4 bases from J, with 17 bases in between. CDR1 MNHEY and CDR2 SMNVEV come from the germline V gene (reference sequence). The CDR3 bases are TGTGCCAGCGGCCTGGAGGCGGGGTCCTATGGCTACACCTTC. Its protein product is CASGLEAGSYGYTF.

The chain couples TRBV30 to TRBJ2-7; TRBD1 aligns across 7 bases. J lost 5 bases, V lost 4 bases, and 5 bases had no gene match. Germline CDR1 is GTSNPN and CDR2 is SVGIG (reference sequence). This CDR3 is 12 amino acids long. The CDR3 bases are TGTGCCTGGAACCGGGACAGTCACGAGCAGTACTTC. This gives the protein CAWNRDSHEQYF.

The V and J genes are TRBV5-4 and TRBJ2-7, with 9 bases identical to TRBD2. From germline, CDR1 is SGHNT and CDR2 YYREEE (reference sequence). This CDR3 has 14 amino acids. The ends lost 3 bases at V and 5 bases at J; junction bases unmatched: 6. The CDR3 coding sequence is TGTGCCAGCAGCTCTAGCGGGACTGCTCACGAGCAGTACTTC. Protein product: CASSSSGTAHEQYF.

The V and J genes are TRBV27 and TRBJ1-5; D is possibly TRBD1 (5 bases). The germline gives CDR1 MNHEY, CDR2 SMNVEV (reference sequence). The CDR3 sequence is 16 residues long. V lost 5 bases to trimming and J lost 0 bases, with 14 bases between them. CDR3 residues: CASSPGGRYSNQPQHF. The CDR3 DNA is TGTGCCAGCAGTCCCGGGGGAAGGTATAGCAATCAGCCCCAGCATTTT.

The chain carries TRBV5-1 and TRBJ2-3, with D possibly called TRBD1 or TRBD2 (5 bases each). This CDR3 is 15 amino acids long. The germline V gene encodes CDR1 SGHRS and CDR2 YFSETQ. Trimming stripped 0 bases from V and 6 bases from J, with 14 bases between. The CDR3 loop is CASSLDDGEGDTQYF. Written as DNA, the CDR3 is TGCGCCAGCAGCTTGGACGACGGAGAGGGGGATACGCAGTATTTT.